This T cell receptor beta chain emerged from a study of blood T cell repertoires in COVID-19. Assay used: immunoSEQ multiplex PCR; TCRdb lists only in-frame clones, some missing. Here the sample spans 200,000 to 250,000 clones, about three quarters being singletons. The CDR3 is made up of 12 amino acids. The V gene's germline CDR1 is KGHDR and CDR2 SFDVKD. The V and J ends lost 4 bases and 6 bases respectively, with 6 bases between them. This receptor was obtained from a woman aged 70-85 years with acute or convalescent COVID-19. Sequences were obtained from peripheral blood. The rearrangement uses TRBV24-1 and TRBJ2-4; the D is unclear. The CDR3 DNA follows: TGTGCCACCAGTGACCCCGGAAACATTCAGTACTTC. It encodes CATSDPGNIQYF.